Following are 21 T cell receptor beta chains from one sample sequenced in a study of cytomegalovirus exposure and HLA in healthy donors. With 60 Vbeta and 13 Jbeta primers, the PCR was carried out. Using immunoSEQ multiplex PCR, the repertoire was profiled, and TCRdb retains in-frame clones only, with some absent. The table has about 130,000 clones, less than 85% seen once. Sequences were obtained from PBMCs. Every receptor here comes from a man in his late teens or twenties in good health and CMV-seropositive.

The chain recombines TRBV5-6 with TRBJ2-7; no clear D. The V end was cut by 1 base, the J end by 1 base, with 15 bases between. The V gene's germline CDR1 is SGHDT and CDR2 YYEEEE. CDR3 length: 16 amino acids. As DNA, the CDR3 is TGTGCCAGCAGCTTGATGCAAACAACGACTTCCTACGAGCAGTACTTC. Protein product: CASSLMQTTTSYEQYF.

As concerns this clone: Within the sample, other DNA sequences also encode this same CDR3. The chain couples TRBV7-3 to TRBJ2-3; D uncertain. Trimming pared 5 bases from V and 2 bases from J, leaving 5 bases between. CDR1 is SGHTA and CDR2 is FQGTGA in the germline V gene. There are 12 residues in the CDR3. The CDR3 here is CASSPSTDTQYF. As DNA, the CDR3 is TGTGCCAGCAGCCCCTCCACAGATACGCAGTATTTT.

V gene TRBV9 combines with J gene TRBJ2-1; TRBD1 matches at 8 bases. V was pared by 2 bases and J by 0 bases, with 13 bases of the junction left unmatched. There are 19 residues in the CDR3. CDR1 and CDR2 from the germline V gene are SGDLS and YYNGEE. CDR3 residues: CASSVRGPGTGSSYNEQFF. In DNA, the CDR3 is TGTGCCAGCAGCGTGAGGGGGCCCGGGACAGGTAGCTCCTACAATGAGCAGTTCTTC.

CDR3 amino acids: CASSVRDGSPTSTDTQYF. DNA for the CDR3: TGTGCCAGCAGCGTGCGAGACGGGAGCCCCACTAGCACAGATACGCAGTATTTT. The chain combines TRBV9 with TRBJ2-3; D perhaps matches TRBD2 (6 bases). Germline V gives CDR1 SGDLS, CDR2 YYNGEE. V shed 2 bases and J shed 0 bases, with 19 bases lying between them. The CDR3 runs to 18 residues. Variable domain in full (rest from reference TRBV9 and TRBJ2-3): DSGVTQTPKHLITATGQRVTLRCSPRSGDLSVYWYQQSLDQGLQFLIQYYNGEERAKGNILERFSAQQFPDLHSELNLSSLELGDSALYFCASSVRDGSPTSTDTQYFGPGTRLTVL.

J is TRBJ2-2 and V is TRBV9, with D possibly TRBD1 on 6 matching bases. Germline loops: CDR1 SGDLS, CDR2 YYNGEE. The CDR3 consists of 15 residues. Trimming stripped 0 bases from V and 4 bases from J, with 10 bases between. CDR3 region: CASSVAGTTTGELFF. Here the CDR3 DNA reads TGTGCCAGCAGCGTAGCCGGGACAACCACCGGGGAGCTGTTTTTT.

The V call is TRBV6-6, the J call TRBJ2-7; 7 bases line up with TRBD2. Germline V gene lookup returns CDR1 MNHNY and CDR2 SVGAGI (reference sequence). J lost 5 bases, V lost 0 bases, and 1 base had no gene match. The CDR3 spans 13 residues. The CDR3 nucleotides are TGTGCCAGCAGTTACTCAGCGGGGAACGAGCAGTACTTC. Translating it yields CASSYSAGNEQYF.

The chain employs TRBV4-1 and TRBJ2-1; the match to TRBD2 covers 12 bases. The V gene end was trimmed by 1 base and the J gene end by 4 bases; junction bases not matched to a gene: 11. Germline CDR1 and CDR2: MGHRA and YSYEKL. The CDR3 runs 19 residues. CDR3 bases: TGCGCCAGCAGCCAAGTGTTACAAGCCCTAGCGGGGGGGTACAATGAGCAGTTCTTC. This codes for CASSQVLQALAGGYNEQFF.

The chain joins TRBV28 to TRBJ2-7, with unresolved D. Per the germline V gene, CDR1 is MDHEN and CDR2 is SYDVKM. The CDR3 has 13 amino acids. V lost 5 bases and J lost 3, with 11 bases in between. The CDR3 protein is CASSLVRRYEQYF. For the CDR3, the DNA is TGTGCCAGCAGTCTCGTGCGCCGCTACGAGCAGTACTTC.

The V call is TRBV9, the J call TRBJ2-7, with D possibly matching TRBD1 (6 bases). There are 15 residues in the CDR3. The V gene lost 4 bases and the J gene lost 0 bases, with 14 bases spanning the gap. The germline CDR1 and CDR2 sequences are SGDLS and YYNGEE. CDR3 DNA sequence: TGTGCCAGCAGCCCGAGGACAGAGAGCTCCTACGAGCAGTACTTC. Its protein product is CASSPRTESSYEQYF.

This chain connects TRBV7-8 to TRBJ1-1; 7 bases line up with TRBD1. The germline V gene encodes CDR1 SGHVS and CDR2 FQNEAQ. Germline trimming cut 7 bases from V and 1 base from J; bases unmatched to any gene: 9. The CDR3 sequence is 15 residues long. The CDR3 coding sequence is TGTGCCAGCAACCCGACAGGGTCCCAGAACACTGAAGCTTTCTTT. Translation: CASNPTGSQNTEAFF.

This clone has just a few counts. The rearrangement links TRBV27 to TRBJ2-7, with D perhaps matching TRBD2 (5 bases). The V and J ends lost 2 bases and 3 bases respectively, with 20 bases between them. The CDR3 runs 17 residues. Germline-derived CDR1 and CDR2 are MNHEY and SMNVEV (reference sequence). The CDR3 loop is CASSLGIGEGIYYEQYF. The CDR3 DNA sequence: TGTGCCAGCAGTTTAGGGATCGGGGAAGGAATCTACTACGAGCAGTACTTC.

The chain joins TRBV18 to TRBJ1-4; 11 bases match TRBD1. V lost 1 base, J lost 7 bases, and 8 bases stayed unmatched. Looked up from germline, CDR1 is KGHSH and CDR2 is LQKENI. This CDR3 region has 17 residues. CDR3 protein: CASSPQLTGQGGEKLFF. The CDR3 DNA is TGTGCCAGCTCACCACAACTAACGGGACAGGGGGGTGAAAAACTGTTTTTT.

This clone was seen a handful of times. The V call is TRBV6-6, the J call TRBJ2-2; D gene unclear. CDR3 length: 15 residues. Germline V gives CDR1 MNHNY, CDR2 SVGAGI (reference sequence). The V end was cut by 0 bases, the J end by 0 bases, with 5 bases between. The CDR3 coding sequence is TGTGCCAGCAGTTACTCGACTGCGAACACCGGGGAGCTGTTTTTT. Protein sequence: CASSYSTANTGELFF.

V is TRBV10-3 and J is TRBJ2-7; 9 nucleotides line up with TRBD1. Germline CDR1 reads ENHRY; CDR2 reads SYGVKD. The CDR3 loop spans 15 amino acids. The ends lost 4 bases at V and 3 bases at J; junction bases unmatched: 7. The CDR3 DNA follows: TGTGCCATCAGTGTTCGGGGACAGGGTCTCTACGAGCAGTACTTC. Translating it yields CAISVRGQGLYEQYF.

The chain combines TRBV4-1 with TRBJ2-7, with 8 bases identical to TRBD1. The CDR3 runs to 15 residues. With 4 bases clipped from V and 3 bases from J, the junction kept 8 bases outside the gene matches. Germline-derived CDR1 and CDR2 are MGHRA and YSYEKL. CDR3 sequence (DNA): TGCGCCAGCAGCCCCTCCGGGACAGGATTCTACGAGCAGTACTTC. This encodes CASSPSGTGFYEQYF.

This clone was seen once. The chain couples TRBV6-6 to TRBJ1-6, with D possibly being TRBD1 (5 bases). This CDR3 contains 15 residues. Per the germline V gene, CDR1 is MNHNY and CDR2 is SVGAGI (reference sequence). V lost 5 bases and J 12 bases, leaving 20 bases between the germline ends. As DNA, the CDR3 is TGTGCCAGCAGTAAGGGACTCCCAGGTGTATTACCCCTCCACTTT. It codes for CASSKGLPGVLPLHF.

V gene TRBV13 combines with J gene TRBJ2-1; 14 nucleotides agree with TRBD2. CDR1 is PRHDT, CDR2 FYEKMQ, per germline (reference sequence). The CDR3 consists of 15 residues. With 0 bases clipped from V and 9 bases from J, the junction kept 1 base outside the gene matches. CDR3 in amino acids: CASSLGGLAGAEQFF. CDR3 sequence (DNA): TGTGCCAGCAGCTTAGGGGGACTAGCGGGGGCTGAGCAGTTCTTC.

This rearrangement joins TRBV10-3 to TRBJ2-2; D unresolved. The germline V gene has CDR1 ENHRY and CDR2 SYGVKD. Trimming cost V 0 bases and J 0 bases, with 8 bases left between them. This CDR3 contains 16 residues. The CDR3 spells CAISESVGSNTGELFF. The DNA for the CDR3 is TGTGCCATCAGTGAGTCAGTGGGCTCGAACACCGGGGAGCTGTTTTTT.

The chain carries TRBV4-2 and TRBJ2-3, with 10 nucleotides matching TRBD2. This CDR3 region has 17 residues. Germline V gives CDR1 LGHNA, CDR2 YNFKEQ. J lost 0 bases, V lost 4 bases, and 7 bases had no gene match. Here the CDR3 reads CASSLSSGGPSTDTQYF. The CDR3 DNA reads TGTGCCAGCAGCCTCTCTAGCGGGGGCCCTAGCACAGATACGCAGTATTTT.

This clone was seen more than once but under ten times. CDR3 loop: CASSVVQREGNEQFF. DNA of the CDR3: TGCGCCAGCAGCGTAGTCCAGCGGGAGGGGAATGAGCAGTTCTTC. The V gene is TRBV5-1, the J gene TRBJ2-1; 10 nucleotides align to TRBD2. The germline gives CDR1 SGHRS, CDR2 YFSETQ. The CDR3 contains 15 residues. Trimming cost V 4 bases and J 7 bases; bases outside gene matches: 8.

J is TRBJ2-3 and V is TRBV7-8, with 10 bases that match TRBD2. The CDR3 extends over 17 amino acids. CDR1 and CDR2 from the germline V gene are SGHVS and FQNEAQ. J was trimmed by 0 bases and V by 5 bases; bases with no gene match: 8. The CDR3 is CASSPTLAGVSTDTQYF. The CDR3 DNA is TGTGCCAGCAGCCCTACCCTAGCGGGGGTAAGCACAGATACGCAGTATTTT. Complete variable domain (other parts from reference TRBV7-8 and TRBJ2-3): GAGVSQSPRYKVAKRGQDVALRCDPISGHVSLFWYQQALGQGPEFLTYFQNEAQLDKSGLPSDRFFAERPEGSVSTLKIQRTQQEDSAVYLCASSPTLAGVSTDTQYFGPGTRLTVL.